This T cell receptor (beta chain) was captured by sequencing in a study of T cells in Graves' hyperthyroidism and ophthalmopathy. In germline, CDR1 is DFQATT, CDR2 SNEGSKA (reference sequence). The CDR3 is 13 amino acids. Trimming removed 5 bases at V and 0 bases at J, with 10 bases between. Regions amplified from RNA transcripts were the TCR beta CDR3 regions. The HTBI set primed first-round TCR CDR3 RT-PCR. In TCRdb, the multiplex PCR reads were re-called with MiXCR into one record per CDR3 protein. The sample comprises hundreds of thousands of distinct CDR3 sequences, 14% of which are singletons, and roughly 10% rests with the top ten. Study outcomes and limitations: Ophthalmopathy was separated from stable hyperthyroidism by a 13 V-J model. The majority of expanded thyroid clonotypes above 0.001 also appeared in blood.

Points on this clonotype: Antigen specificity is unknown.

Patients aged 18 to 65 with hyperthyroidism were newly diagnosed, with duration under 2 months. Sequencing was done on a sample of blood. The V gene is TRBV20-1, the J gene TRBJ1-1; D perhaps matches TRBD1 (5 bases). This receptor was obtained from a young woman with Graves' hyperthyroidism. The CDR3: CSAHHRMNTEAFF. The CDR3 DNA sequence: TGCAGTGCTCATCACAGGATGAACACTGAAGCTTTCTTT.